The clone carrying this T cell receptor beta chain was seen a handful of times. Its antigen is unidentified. The data derive from a study of response to subunit inactivated influenza vaccine. Findings and limits, study-wide: Researchers suggested that each seasonal influenza vaccination recruits few new T cells.

A single record per CDR3 protein comes from TCRdb applying MiXCR to the RT-PCR reads. The sample lists about 700,000 distinct CDR3 sequences, 15% to 18% occurring once. Sequenced here: PBMCs from blood, sampled 11 to 12 days after vaccination. The TCR originated in a man over 45 who received an inactivated influenza vaccine.

The CDR3 protein is CASSYSPRGYEQYF. In DNA, the CDR3 is TGTGCCAGCAGTTACTCCCCAAGAGGTTACGAGCAGTACTTC. The V and J genes are TRBV6-2 or TRBV6-3 and TRBJ2-7; no firm D call. V shed 0 bases and J shed 4 bases, with 10 bases lying between them. CDR1 is MNHEY and CDR2 is SVGEGT in the germline V gene. There are 14 residues in the CDR3.